These 32 T cell receptor beta chains originate from one sample sequenced in a study of blood T cell repertoires in COVID-19. Libraries were prepared by immunoSEQ multiplex PCR; TCRdb keeps only in-frame clonotypes and omits some of them. The data contain 340,000 or so clones, over 75% of them singletons. Sequences were obtained from peripheral blood. These receptors were collected from a middle-aged man with active or convalescent COVID-19.

V gene TRBV3-1 (or the pseudogene TRBV3-2) combines with J gene TRBJ2-5, with 9 bases lining up with TRBD2. Germline V gives CDR1 LGHDT, CDR2 YNNKEL (reference sequence). Germline trimming cut 1 base from V and 4 bases from J; bases unmatched to any gene: 10. This CDR3 has 17 amino acids. In DNA, the CDR3 is TGTGCCAGCAGCCAAGGGACGGCTAGCGGGAATGGAGAGACCCAGTACTTC. Translating it yields CASSQGTASGNGETQYF.

This clone was seen just once. The V and J genes are TRBV19 and TRBJ1-2; no definite D call. The V end lost 3 bases, the J end lost 1 base, and 6 bases lay between the germline ends. Germline assignment: CDR1 LNHDA and CDR2 SQIVND (reference sequence). The CDR3 is 13 amino acids. DNA for the CDR3: TGTGCCAGTAGTATCGGAGGTAACTATGGCTACACCTTC. Its translation is CASSIGGNYGYTF.

The chain joins TRBV10-2 to TRBJ1-6, with 7 bases matching TRBD1. The germline gives CDR1 WSHSY, CDR2 SAAADI. This CDR3 spans 14 amino acids. V shed 6 bases, J shed 7 bases, and the junction held 6 bases outside the gene matches. CDR3 loop: CASSPRQGNSPLHF. As DNA, the CDR3 is TGCGCCAGCAGCCCAAGACAGGGCAATTCACCCCTCCACTTT.

This sequence joins TRBV23-1 and TRBJ1-1; D is ambiguous. Being an ORF, TRBV23-1 has a function that is uncertain. The germline V and J ends were trimmed by 0 bases and 6 bases, with 11 bases remaining between them. The CDR3 is made up of 14 amino acids. CDR3 region: CASSQSEDTPEAFF. The CDR3 DNA follows: TGCGCCAGCAGTCAATCGGAGGATACGCCTGAAGCTTTCTTT.

The chain couples TRBV4-1 to TRBJ2-7, with TRBD2 matching over 13 bases. The length of the CDR3 is 20 residues. V lost 5 bases to trimming and J lost 3 bases; unmatched junction nucleotides: 19. Germline V CDR1 and CDR2: MGHRA, YSYEKL. The CDR3 bases are TGCGCCAGCAGCATGGGCGCCAGGAGGACTAGCGGGAGTTCGGTCTACGAGCAGTACTTC. It translates to CASSMGARRTSGSSVYEQYF.

The chain couples TRBV19 to TRBJ2-7; no clear D gene. CDR1 is LNHDA and CDR2 is SQIVND in the germline V gene (reference sequence). The CDR3 spans 11 residues. V was shortened by 9 bases and J by 7 bases, with 13 bases between the two germline ends. CDR3 protein: CASGLLEEQYF. The CDR3 nucleotides are TGTGCCAGCGGATTACTGGAGGAGCAGTACTTC.

J is TRBJ1-1 and V is TRBV28; TRBD1 agrees at 8 bases. Trimming cost V 3 bases and J 1 base; bases outside gene matches: 4. Germline-derived CDR1 and CDR2 are MDHEN and SYDVKM. The CDR3 runs 15 residues. The CDR3 loop is CASSFSGQGNTEAFF. CDR3 nucleotide sequence: TGTGCCAGCAGTTTTTCCGGACAGGGGAACACTGAAGCTTTCTTT.

This rearrangement joins TRBV11-2 to TRBJ2-5, with TRBD2 identical over 10 bases. The CDR3 is 16 residues long. Trimming took 5 bases from V and 2 from J; bases not matched to a gene: 8. Germline V gene data show CDR1 as SGHAT and CDR2 as FQNNGV. The CDR3 reads CASSPVGLADQETQYF. The CDR3 DNA follows: TGTGCCAGCAGCCCCGTAGGACTAGCGGATCAAGAGACCCAGTACTTC. Using reference TRBV11-2 and TRBJ2-5 for the parts outside the CDR3, the full variable domain is EAGVAQSPRYKIIEKRQSVAFWCNPISGHATLYWYQQILGQGPKLLIQFQNNGVVDDSQLPKDRFSAERLKGVDSTLKIQPAKLEDSAVYLCASSPVGLADQETQYFGPGTRLLVL.

The rearrangement joins TRBV4-1 to TRBJ2-1; 15 bases are a match to TRBD2. V was pared by 4 bases and J by 3 bases, with 16 bases of the junction left unmatched. Germline V lookup: CDR1 MGHRA, CDR2 YSYEKL. This CDR3 has 21 amino acids. The CDR3 is CASSRAITLGLAGGGYNEQFF. In DNA form, the CDR3 reads TGCGCCAGCAGCCGCGCTATAACGTTGGGACTAGCGGGAGGCGGCTACAATGAGCAGTTCTTC.

The chain carries TRBV5-6 and TRBJ2-7, with 13 bases identical to TRBD2. CDR1 is SGHDT and CDR2 is YYEEEE in the germline V gene. The V segment lost 4 bases and the J segment 5 bases; nucleotides outside the gene matches: 9. The CDR3 sequence is 16 residues long. The CDR3 bases are TGTGCCAGCAGCCGACGGACTAGCGGGAGTGTAGACGAGCAGTACTTC. It specifies CASSRRTSGSVDEQYF.

The gene calls are TRBV27 and TRBJ1-5; 8 nucleotides line up with TRBD1. Germline CDR1 reads MNHEY; CDR2 reads SMNVEV (reference sequence). V gave up 5 bases and J gave up 0 bases; unmatched junction bases: 12. CDR3 size: 18 residues. The CDR3 DNA sequence: TGTGCCAGCAGTCCCCGGTCAGGGGGCTTCCTTAGCAATCAGCCCCAGCATTTT. Protein product: CASSPRSGGFLSNQPQHF.

The chain combines TRBV19 with TRBJ2-5, with 10 bases matching TRBD2. Germline V gives CDR1 LNHDA, CDR2 SQIVND (reference sequence). CDR3 length: 16 amino acids. V dropped 4 bases and J dropped 1; count of bases not matched to a gene: 6. The CDR3 protein is CASSTSIAGGQETQYF. CDR3 nucleotide sequence: TGTGCCAGTAGTACCTCGATAGCGGGGGGCCAAGAGACCCAGTACTTC.

The gene calls are TRBV7-9 and TRBJ1-6; maybe TRBD1 (5 bases). Per the germline V gene, CDR1 is SEHNR and CDR2 is FQNEAQ (reference sequence). Trimming cost V 4 bases and J 7 bases, with 14 bases left between them. The CDR3 is 15 amino acids. The CDR3 DNA sequence: TGTGCCAGCAGCTCCCAGGGAGGGTTAAATTCACCCCTCCACTTT. Translation: CASSSQGGLNSPLHF.

This clone has a handful of counts. The chain combines TRBV10-1 with TRBJ2-7; 9 bases match TRBD1. Germline-derived CDR1 and CDR2 are WNHNN and SYGVQD (reference sequence). V was clipped by 0 bases and J by 1 base; unmatched bases: 1. This CDR3 contains 15 residues. CDR3 region: CASSESGTGSYEQYF. The CDR3 DNA is TGCGCCAGCAGTGAGTCAGGGACAGGGTCCTACGAGCAGTACTTC.

This chain links TRBV19 with TRBJ1-2; D perhaps matches TRBD1 (5 bases). The CDR3 sequence is 14 residues long. The germline gives CDR1 LNHDA, CDR2 SQIVND (reference sequence). Trimming took off 6 bases at V and 4 bases at J, with 15 bases between the two ends. The CDR3 DNA sequence: TGTGCCAGTAGGGGTGTCGGGGGAGCCTATGGCTACACCTTC. This encodes CASRGVGGAYGYTF.

The V and J genes are TRBV7-3 and TRBJ2-1; TRBD2 aligns across 9 bases. The V gene's germline CDR1 is SGHTA and CDR2 FQGTGA. Losses at the gene ends were 4 bases for V and 5 bases for J; bases not matched to a gene: 9. The CDR3 sequence is 16 residues long. CDR3 DNA: TGTGCCAGCAGCTCGGATAGCGGGAGAGTTCACAATGAGCAGTTCTTC. Translated: CASSSDSGRVHNEQFF.

The DNA for the CDR3 is TGTGCCAGTAGTTCAGGGCTGAACACTGAAGCTTTCTTT. Encoded protein: CASSSGLNTEAFF. J is TRBJ1-1 and V is TRBV19; D perhaps matches TRBD1 (5 bases). The V end was cut by 5 bases, the J end by 0 bases, with 7 bases between. The CDR3 is 13 residues long. Germline V gives CDR1 LNHDA, CDR2 SQIVND (reference sequence). The full variable domain, rest sourced from reference TRBV19 and TRBJ1-1, is DGGITQSPKYLFRKEGQNVTLSCEQNLNHDAMYWYRQDPGQGLRLIYYSQIVNDFQKGDIAEGYSVSREKKESFPLTVTSAQKNPTAFYLCASSSGLNTEAFFGQGTRLTVV.

This sequence joins TRBV18 and TRBJ1-5; D is unresolved. Germline values: CDR1 KGHSH, CDR2 LQKENI. The CDR3 contains 14 residues. V was shortened by 3 bases and J by 6 bases, with 12 bases between the two germline ends. Here the CDR3 reads CASSPVTRGQPQHF. Here the CDR3 DNA reads TGTGCCAGCTCACCCGTCACCCGGGGTCAGCCCCAGCATTTT.

The rearrangement links TRBV5-1 to TRBJ2-3; 8 bases are shared with TRBD2. The CDR3 consists of 16 residues. CDR1 SGHRS and CDR2 YFSETQ come from the germline V gene. The junction had 10 bases not matched to a gene; V was cut back by 0 bases and J by 7 bases. The DNA of the CDR3 is TGCGCCAGCAGCTTGGCCGAGTCGGGGGGGGGCAATACGCAGTATTTT. Its translation is CASSLAESGGGNTQYF.

J is TRBJ1-2 and V is TRBV28, with 10 nucleotides matching TRBD1. The CDR3 is 16 amino acids. CDR1 MDHEN and CDR2 SYDVKM come from the germline V gene. J gave up 2 bases and V 5 bases, and 8 bases lay outside the gene matches. The CDR3 is CASSPQGQGMNYGYTF. The DNA of the CDR3 is TGTGCCAGCAGTCCTCAGGGACAGGGGATGAACTATGGCTACACCTTC.

This clone was counted a single time. The chain joins TRBV19 to TRBJ2-3; no definite D call. The length of the CDR3 is 15 residues. Germline values: CDR1 LNHDA, CDR2 SQIVND (reference sequence). V shed 6 bases and J shed 0 bases, with 13 bases lying between them. The CDR3 region is CASRDSYGSTDTQYF. The CDR3 nucleotides are TGTGCCAGTAGAGACTCTTACGGGAGCACAGATACGCAGTATTTT.

The V and J genes are TRBV7-9 and TRBJ2-7; TRBD1 is a possible D gene (5 bases). The CDR3 is 14 amino acids. Trimming shortened V by 1 base and J by 4 bases, and 11 bases separated the two germline ends. Germline V gene sequence: CDR1 SEHNR, CDR2 FQNEAQ (reference sequence). This CDR3 is CASSLDGRDYEQYF. Written as DNA, the CDR3 is TGTGCCAGCAGCTTAGATGGCAGGGATTACGAGCAGTACTTC.

CDR3 in amino acids: CASSQDTGRGMDTQYF. CDR3 DNA: TGCGCCAGCAGCCAAGATACGGGTCGGGGTATGGATACGCAGTATTTT. The gene calls are TRBV4-3 and TRBJ2-3; D is possibly TRBD2 (5 bases). Trimming shortened V by 0 bases and J by 6 bases, and 16 bases separated the two germline ends. Germline V CDR1 and CDR2: LGHNA, YSLEER. The CDR3 is 16 residues long.

Remarks on this clone: Other DNA sequences in the same sample also yield this CDR3. V usage is TRBV11-2 and J usage is TRBJ2-5; 13 bases are a match to TRBD2. The CDR3 runs to 15 residues. Germline loops: CDR1 SGHAT, CDR2 FQNNGV. V shed 5 bases, J shed 3 bases, and the junction held 3 bases outside the gene matches. CDR3 sequence reads: CASSETSGGEETQYF. The CDR3 region has the DNA TGTGCCAGCAGCGAAACTAGCGGGGGGGAAGAGACCCAGTACTTC.

This sequence joins TRBV2 and TRBJ1-4; D is perhaps TRBD1 (5 bases). Trimming shortened V by 7 bases and J by 3 bases, and 15 bases separated the two germline ends. Per germline, CDR1 SNHLY and CDR2 FYNNEI. The CDR3 contains 15 residues. This CDR3 is CASNLLGLSNEKLFF. The CDR3 DNA is TGTGCCAGCAATCTCCTGGGACTGTCTAATGAAAAACTGTTTTTT.

The chain uses TRBV6-4 and TRBJ1-6; no reliable D call. V was clipped by 4 bases and J by 8 bases, with 12 bases between them. The CDR3 consists of 14 residues. Germline V gives CDR1 MRHNA, CDR2 SNTAGT. The CDR3: CASSVRPGDSPLHF. DNA of the CDR3: TGTGCCAGCAGTGTTCGGCCGGGAGATTCACCCCTCCACTTT.

CDR3 DNA sequence: TGTGCCAGCAGCTCAAATGGACAGAGATACAATGAGCAGTTCTTC. Protein product: CASSSNGQRYNEQFF. This rearrangement joins TRBV7-3 to TRBJ2-1; tentatively, D is TRBD1 (6 bases). The CDR3 is 15 amino acids. The V gene lost 4 bases and the J gene lost 4 bases, with 14 bases spanning the gap. From germline, CDR1 is SGHTA and CDR2 FQGTGA.

The genes are TRBV7-2 and TRBJ2-3; 9 bases line up with TRBD2. Germline V CDR1 and CDR2: SGHTA, FQGNSA. Losses at the gene ends were 1 base for V and 2 bases for J; bases not matched to a gene: 4. The CDR3 totals 16 residues. The CDR3 nucleotides are TGTGCCAGCAGCTTAGAGGGACTAGCCTACACAGATACGCAGTATTTT. Translating gives CASSLEGLAYTDTQYF. Based on the CDR3 plus reference TRBV7-2 and TRBJ2-3, the full variable domain is GAGVSQSPSNKVTEKGKDVELRCDPISGHTALYWYRQSLGQGLEFLIYFQGNSAPDKSGLPSDRFSAERTGGSVSTLTIQRTQQEDSAVYLCASSLEGLAYTDTQYFGPGTRLTVL.

V and J are TRBV6-2 or TRBV6-3 and TRBJ2-3; possibly TRBD1 for D (6 bases). CDR1 and CDR2 from the germline V gene are MNHEY and SVGEGT. The CDR3 totals 14 residues. Trimming took 0 bases from V and 6 from J, leaving 10 bases between them. The CDR3 loop is CASSYSQGRDTQYF. The CDR3 DNA reads TGTGCCAGCAGTTACTCACAGGGTCGTGATACGCAGTATTTT.

This chain connects TRBV30 to TRBJ1-5; D may be TRBD1 (5 bases). Germline-derived CDR1 and CDR2 are GTSNPN and SVGIG (reference sequence). CDR3 length: 14 amino acids. V was shortened by 0 bases and J by 7 bases, with 13 bases between the two germline ends. The CDR3 DNA is TGTGCCTGGAGTGTTGGACAAAGGGTCCAGCCCCAGCATTTT. Its translation: CAWSVGQRVQPQHF.

The V call is TRBV5-4, the J call TRBJ1-2; unclear D gene. Germline V gene lookup returns CDR1 SGHNT and CDR2 YYREEE (reference sequence). The V and J ends lost 2 bases and 6 bases respectively, with 20 bases between them. The CDR3 extends over 16 amino acids. The CDR3 region has the DNA TGTGCCAGCAGCTTCGGAGGGAACGGAGTTTTGGATGGCTACACCTTC. Its translation is CASSFGGNGVLDGYTF.

This clone came up once. The gene calls are TRBV24-1 and TRBJ2-3; D remains unclear. This CDR3 contains 14 residues. The germline V gene has CDR1 KGHDR and CDR2 SFDVKD. V lost 5 bases and J 4 bases, leaving 12 bases between the germline ends. DNA of the CDR3: TGTGCCACCAGTGCGCCTAGTCGGCCAGATACGCAGTATTTT. Its protein product is CATSAPSRPDTQYF.